This T cell receptor beta chain was sequenced for a study of blood T cell repertoires in COVID-19. The CDR3 is made up of 12 amino acids. Germline V gene data show CDR1 as SGHNT and CDR2 as YYREEE (reference sequence). V was clipped by 4 bases and J by 9 bases, with 13 bases between them. Method: immunoSEQ multiplex PCR; TCRdb's copy keeps in-frame clones and lacks some. The sample lists under 350,000 clones, approximately 90% occurring once. Sequenced material: peripheral blood. The clonotype was recovered from a woman aged 25 to 39 with COVID-19, enrolled during active disease. The chain is built from TRBV5-4 and TRBJ1-1; a weak D match, TRBD1 (5 bases). DNA for the CDR3: TGTGCCAGCAGCCCCGACAGTTCTAAAGCTTTCTTT. It codes for CASSPDSSKAFF.